The entry below describes one TCR beta chain. TCRdb's copy holds only in-frame clones and misses some; the assay was immunoSEQ multiplex PCR. In the table there are more than 550,000 clones, 70% to 90% of which are singletons. The CDR3 length is 14 residues. Germline-derived CDR1 and CDR2 are MDHEN and SYDVKM. The V and J ends lost 4 bases and 10 bases respectively, with 19 bases between them. This record comes from a study of shared T cell receptors in the human thymus. In addition, the sample was reused for a study of human thymus T cells. That paper adds: Finnish infants who were healthy and having corrective surgery for congenital heart defects made up the donors. The study used thymus tissue resected during corrective heart surgery. Thymic and blood repertoires seemed to show skewed V and J gene use. Among unrelated individuals, related research reported thymic repertoires that overlapped highly.

Sequencing was carried out using thymocytes. The chain recombines TRBV28 with TRBJ1-1; D possibly corresponds to TRBD1 (5 bases). The receptor was derived from a boy younger than two with a congenital heart defect. CDR3 protein: CASSSGDLTTGAFF. CDR3 in DNA: TGTGCCAGCAGTTCTGGGGACTTGACAACCGGAGCTTTCTTT.